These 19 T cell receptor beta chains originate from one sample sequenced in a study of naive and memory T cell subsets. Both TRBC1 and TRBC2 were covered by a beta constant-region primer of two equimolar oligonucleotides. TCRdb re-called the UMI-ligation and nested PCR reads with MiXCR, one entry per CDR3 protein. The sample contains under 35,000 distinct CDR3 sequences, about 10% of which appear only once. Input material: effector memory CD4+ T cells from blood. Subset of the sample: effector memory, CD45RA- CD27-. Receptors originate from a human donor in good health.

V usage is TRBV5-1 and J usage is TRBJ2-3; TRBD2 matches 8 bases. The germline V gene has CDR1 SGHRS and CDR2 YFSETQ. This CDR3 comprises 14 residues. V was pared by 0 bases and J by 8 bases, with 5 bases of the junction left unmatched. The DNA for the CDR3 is TGCGCCAGCAGCTTGGGAGCGGGAGATGGTACGCAGTATTTT. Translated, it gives CASSLGAGDGTQYF.

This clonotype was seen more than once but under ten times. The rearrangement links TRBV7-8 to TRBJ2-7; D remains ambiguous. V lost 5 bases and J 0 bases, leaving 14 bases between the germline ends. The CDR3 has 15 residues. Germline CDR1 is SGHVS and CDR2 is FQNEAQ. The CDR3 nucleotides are TGTGCCAGCAGCCCTGACCGTCTCGGCTCCTACGAGCAGTACTTC. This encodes CASSPDRLGSYEQYF.

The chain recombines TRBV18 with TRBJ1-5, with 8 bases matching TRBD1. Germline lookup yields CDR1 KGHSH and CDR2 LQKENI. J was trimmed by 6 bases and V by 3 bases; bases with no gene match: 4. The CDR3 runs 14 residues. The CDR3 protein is CASSPDRGGQPQHF. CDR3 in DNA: TGTGCCAGCTCACCCGACAGGGGAGGTCAGCCCCAGCATTTT.

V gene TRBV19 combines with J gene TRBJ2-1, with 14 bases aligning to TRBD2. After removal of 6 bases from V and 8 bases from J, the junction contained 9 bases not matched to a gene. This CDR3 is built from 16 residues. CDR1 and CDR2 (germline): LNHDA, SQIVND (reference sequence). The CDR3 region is CASSDRLAGGRYEQFF. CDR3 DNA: TGTGCCAGTAGCGACCGACTAGCGGGGGGGCGGTATGAGCAGTTCTTC.

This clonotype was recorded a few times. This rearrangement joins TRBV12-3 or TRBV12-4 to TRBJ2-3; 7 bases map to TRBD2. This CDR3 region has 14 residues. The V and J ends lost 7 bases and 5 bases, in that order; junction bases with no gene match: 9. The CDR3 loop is CASTQGLDGDTQYF. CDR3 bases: TGTGCCAGCACCCAAGGACTAGACGGAGATACGCAGTATTTT.

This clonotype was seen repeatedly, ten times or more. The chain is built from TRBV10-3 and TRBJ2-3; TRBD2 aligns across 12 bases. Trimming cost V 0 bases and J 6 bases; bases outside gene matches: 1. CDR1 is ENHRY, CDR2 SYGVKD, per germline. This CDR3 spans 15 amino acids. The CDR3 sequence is CAISESTSGSDTQYF. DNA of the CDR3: TGTGCCATCAGTGAGTCGACTAGCGGGAGTGATACGCAGTATTTT.

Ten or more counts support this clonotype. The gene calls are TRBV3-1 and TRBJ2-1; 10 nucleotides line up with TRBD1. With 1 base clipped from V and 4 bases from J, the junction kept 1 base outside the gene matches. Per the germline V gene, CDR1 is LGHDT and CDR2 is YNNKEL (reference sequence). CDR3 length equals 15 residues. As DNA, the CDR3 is TGTGCCAGCAGCCAAGGGACAGGGGGGTACAATGAGCAGTTCTTC. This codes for CASSQGTGGYNEQFF.

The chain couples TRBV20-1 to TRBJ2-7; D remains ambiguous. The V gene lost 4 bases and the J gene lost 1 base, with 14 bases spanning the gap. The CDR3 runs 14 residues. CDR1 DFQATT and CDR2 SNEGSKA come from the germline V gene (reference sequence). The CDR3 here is CSATGSSRSYEQYF. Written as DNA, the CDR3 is TGCAGTGCTACTGGGTCCTCTCGATCCTACGAGCAGTACTTC.

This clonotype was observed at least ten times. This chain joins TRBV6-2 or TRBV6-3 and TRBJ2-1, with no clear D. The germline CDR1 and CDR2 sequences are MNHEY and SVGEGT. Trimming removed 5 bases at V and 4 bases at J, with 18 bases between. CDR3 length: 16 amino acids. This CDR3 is CASSTHRTASYNEQFF. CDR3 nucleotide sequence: TGTGCCAGCAGTACCCACCGGACCGCTTCTTACAATGAGCAGTTCTTC.

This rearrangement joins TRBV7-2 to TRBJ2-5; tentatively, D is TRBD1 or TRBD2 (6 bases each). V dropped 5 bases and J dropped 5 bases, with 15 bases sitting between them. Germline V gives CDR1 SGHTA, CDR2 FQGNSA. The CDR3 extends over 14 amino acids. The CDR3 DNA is TGTGCCAGCAGCCCGACGGGGGCGGGGGAGACCCAGTACTTC. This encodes CASSPTGAGETQYF.

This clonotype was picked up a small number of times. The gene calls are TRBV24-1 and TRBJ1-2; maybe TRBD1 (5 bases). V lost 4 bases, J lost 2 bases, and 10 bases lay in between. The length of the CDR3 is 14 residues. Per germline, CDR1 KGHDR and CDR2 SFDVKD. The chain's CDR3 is CATSDRSGNYGYTF. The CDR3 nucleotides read TGTGCCACCAGTGACCGTTCAGGGAACTATGGCTACACCTTC.

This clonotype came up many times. The CDR3 bases are TGCAGCGTCGCCACAGGGACTCAGCCCCAGCATTTT. This translates into CSVATGTQPQHF. The chain is built from TRBV29-1 and TRBJ1-5, with a possible D match to TRBD1 (6 bases). Trimming took 6 bases from V and 6 from J, leaving 12 bases between them. The V gene's germline CDR1 is SQVTM and CDR2 ANQGSEA. CDR3 length equals 12 residues. The variable domain in full, completed from reference TRBV29-1 and TRBJ1-5, reads SAVISQKPSRDICQRGTSLTIQCQVDSQVTMMFWYRQQPGQSLTLIATANQGSEATYESGFVIDKFPISRPNLTFSTLTVSNMSPEDSSIYLCSVATGTQPQHFGDGTRLSIL.

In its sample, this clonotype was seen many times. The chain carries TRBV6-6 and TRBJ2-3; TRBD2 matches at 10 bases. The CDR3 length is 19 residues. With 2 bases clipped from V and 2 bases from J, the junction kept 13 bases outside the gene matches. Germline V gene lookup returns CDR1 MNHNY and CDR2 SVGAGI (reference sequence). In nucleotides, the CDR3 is TGTGCCAGCAGTTACAAGGGGGGGGCTAGCGGGAGCCCCACAGATACGCAGTATTTT. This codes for CASSYKGGASGSPTDTQYF.

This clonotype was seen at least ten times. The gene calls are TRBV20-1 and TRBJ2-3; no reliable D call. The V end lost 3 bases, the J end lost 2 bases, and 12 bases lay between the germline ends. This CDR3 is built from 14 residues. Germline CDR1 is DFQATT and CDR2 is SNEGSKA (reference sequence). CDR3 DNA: TGCAGTGCTAGGCGGCTGACTCACACAGATACGCAGTATTTT. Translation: CSARRLTHTDTQYF.

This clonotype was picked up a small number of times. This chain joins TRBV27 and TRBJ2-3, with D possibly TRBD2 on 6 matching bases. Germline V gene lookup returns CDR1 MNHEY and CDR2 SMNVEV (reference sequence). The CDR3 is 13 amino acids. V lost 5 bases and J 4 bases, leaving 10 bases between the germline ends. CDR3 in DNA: TGTGCCAGCAGTCCTACTAGCTCAGATACGCAGTATTTT. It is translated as CASSPTSSDTQYF.

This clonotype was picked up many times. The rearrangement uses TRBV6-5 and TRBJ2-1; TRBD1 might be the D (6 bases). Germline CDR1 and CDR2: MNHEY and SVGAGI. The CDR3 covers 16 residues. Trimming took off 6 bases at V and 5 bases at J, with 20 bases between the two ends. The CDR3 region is CASRPGHSLSDNEQFF. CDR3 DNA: TGTGCCAGCAGACCGGGACATTCCCTTTCCGACAATGAGCAGTTCTTC.

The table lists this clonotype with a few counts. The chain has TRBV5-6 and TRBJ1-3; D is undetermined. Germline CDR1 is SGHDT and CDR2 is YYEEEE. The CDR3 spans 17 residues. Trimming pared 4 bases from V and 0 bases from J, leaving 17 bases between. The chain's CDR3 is CASSVRQGSYSGNTIYF. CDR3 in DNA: TGTGCCAGCAGCGTACGGCAAGGCTCTTACTCTGGAAACACCATATATTTT.

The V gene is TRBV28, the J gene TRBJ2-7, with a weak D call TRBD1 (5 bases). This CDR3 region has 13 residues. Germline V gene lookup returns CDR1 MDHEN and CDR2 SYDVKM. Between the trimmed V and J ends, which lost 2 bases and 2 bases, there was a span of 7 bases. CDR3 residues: CASSLQGPYEQYF. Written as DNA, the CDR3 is TGTGCCAGCAGTTTACAGGGTCCCTACGAGCAGTACTTC.

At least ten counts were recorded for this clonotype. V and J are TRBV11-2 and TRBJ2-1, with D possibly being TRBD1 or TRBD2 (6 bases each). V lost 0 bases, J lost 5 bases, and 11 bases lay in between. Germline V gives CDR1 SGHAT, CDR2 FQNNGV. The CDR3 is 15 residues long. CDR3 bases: TGTGCCAGCAGCTTAGAGGGCGGGGACAACAATGAGCAGTTCTTC. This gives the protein CASSLEGGDNNEQFF.